The 13 T cell receptor beta chains reported below all come from one sample, sequenced in a study of T cell responses to AZD1222 COVID-19 vaccine. Sequenced by immunoSEQ multiplex PCR; TCRdb stores in-frame clones only, minus some. In the table there are roughly 100,000 clones, 70% to 90% of which are singletons. The sequencing here drew on peripheral blood, taken on day 0 of AZD1222 vaccination. The receptors here all came from an adult in good health.

The chain uses TRBV5-5 and TRBJ2-2; 9 bases are shared with TRBD2. CDR1 is SGHKS, CDR2 YYEKEE, per germline (reference sequence). V lost 0 bases, J lost 5 bases, and 8 bases stayed unmatched. This CDR3 comprises 17 residues. The CDR3 spells CASSLEVSGSRTGELFF. CDR3 nucleotides: TGTGCCAGCAGCTTGGAGGTTAGCGGGAGTAGGACCGGGGAGCTGTTTTTT.

The rearrangement joins TRBV5-1 to TRBJ2-1; possibly TRBD2 for D (6 bases). Germline CDR1 is SGHRS and CDR2 is YFSETQ. Trimming removed 6 bases from V and 7 bases from J, with 20 bases in between. The CDR3 has 15 amino acids. The CDR3 nucleotides are TGCGCCAGCACCCCCGGTCGGGGACTGGCTAATGAGCAGTTCTTC. As protein: CASTPGRGLANEQFF.

The chain employs TRBV5-1 and TRBJ2-7; the D is unclear. The germline V gene encodes CDR1 SGHRS and CDR2 YFSETQ. Deletions cut 4 bases from V and 3 bases from J, with 5 bases between. CDR3 length: 11 residues. CDR3 DNA sequence: TGCGCCAGCAGCGGCCACTACGAGCAGTACTTC. Translated, it gives CASSGHYEQYF. Full variable domain (missing parts from reference TRBV5-1 and TRBJ2-7): KAGVTQTPRYLIKTRGQQVTLSCSPISGHRSVSWYQQTPGQGLQFLFEYFSETQRNKGNFPGRFSGRQFSNSRSEMNVSTLELGDSALYLCASSGHYEQYFGPGTRLTVT.

The rearrangement links TRBV28 to TRBJ2-1; 16 bases are a match to TRBD2. CDR3 length: 23 amino acids. V gave up 1 base and J gave up 3 bases; unmatched junction bases: 18. The germline CDR1 and CDR2 sequences are MDHEN and SYDVKM. Here the CDR3 reads CASSLYLRGLGTSGGALYNEQFF. The CDR3 DNA is TGTGCCAGCAGTTTATACTTGAGAGGCTTGGGGACTAGCGGGGGGGCTCTCTACAATGAGCAGTTCTTC.

This chain uses TRBV7-9 with TRBJ2-7; 7 positions match TRBD1. CDR3 length: 15 amino acids. V trimming: 4 bases; J trimming: 6 bases; junction bases outside the gene matches: 12. Germline V gene data show CDR1 as SEHNR and CDR2 as FQNEAQ (reference sequence). CDR3 sequence (DNA): TGTGCCAGCAGCTATACACAGGGGAAGGGAATCGAGCAGTACTTC. This encodes CASSYTQGKGIEQYF.

The chain uses TRBV5-5 and TRBJ1-1; no firm D call. Germline V gene data show CDR1 as SGHKS and CDR2 as YYEKEE (reference sequence). Trimming cost V 2 bases and J 0 bases, with 8 bases left between them. CDR3 length equals 14 residues. This CDR3 is CASSFPVMNTEAFF. CDR3 nucleotides: TGTGCCAGCAGCTTTCCGGTAATGAACACTGAAGCTTTCTTT. The full variable domain, with the rest looked up from reference TRBV5-5 and TRBJ1-1, is DAGVTQSPTHLIKTRGQQVTLRCSPISGHKSVSWYQQVLGQGPQFIFQYYEKEERGRGNFPDRFSARQFPNYSSELNVNALLLGDSALYLCASSFPVMNTEAFFGQGTRLTVV.

This chain uses TRBV11-2 with TRBJ2-1; the D gene is possibly TRBD2 (6 bases). Looked up from germline, CDR1 is SGHAT and CDR2 is FQNNGV. This CDR3 contains 16 residues. Trimming took off 1 base at V and 3 bases at J, with 13 bases between the two ends. CDR3 protein: CASSLGGRGYYNEQFF. CDR3 nucleotide sequence: TGTGCCAGCAGCTTAGGAGGGCGGGGTTACTACAATGAGCAGTTCTTC.

This clone is classed as medium-sized. The J gene is TRBJ1-5, the V gene TRBV30, with D possibly matching TRBD1 (6 bases). V lost 0 bases to trimming and J lost 7 bases, with 13 bases between them. Germline V gene sequence: CDR1 GTSNPN, CDR2 SVGIG (reference sequence). The length of the CDR3 is 14 residues. CDR3 nucleotide sequence: TGTGCCTGGAGTGTTGGGGGCCACGGGCAGCCCCAGCATTTT. The encoded protein is CAWSVGGHGQPQHF. Using reference TRBV30 and TRBJ1-5 for the parts outside the CDR3, the full variable domain is SQTIHQWPATLVQPVGSPLSLECTVEGTSNPNLYWYRQAAGRGLQLLFYSVGIGQISSEVPQNLSASRPQDRQFILSSKKLLLSDSGFYLCAWSVGGHGQPQHFGDGTRLSIL.

The V and J genes are TRBV10-3 and TRBJ1-2; D gene ambiguous. The CDR3 extends over 16 amino acids. Germline V gives CDR1 ENHRY, CDR2 SYGVKD. The V end was cut by 3 bases, the J end by 3 bases, with 17 bases between. CDR3 region: CAISDPSGKWDYGYTF. CDR3 bases: TGTGCCATCAGTGACCCTTCGGGCAAATGGGACTATGGCTACACCTTC.

In this sample, this clone turned up once. CDR3 sequence: CASRERTGGNNEQFF. CDR3 nucleotides: TGTGCCTCCAGGGAGAGGACAGGGGGTAACAATGAGCAGTTCTTC. V usage is TRBV19 and J usage is TRBJ2-1; TRBD1 aligns across 10 bases. The CDR3 runs to 15 residues. Germline CDR1 and CDR2: LNHDA and SQIVND (reference sequence). V gave up 11 bases and J gave up 5 bases; unmatched junction bases: 12.

The V call is TRBV7-9, the J call TRBJ1-6, with 7 nucleotides matching TRBD1. CDR1 and CDR2 from the germline V gene are SEHNR and FQNEAQ (reference sequence). V shed 5 bases, J shed 7 bases, and the junction held 11 bases outside the gene matches. This CDR3 contains 16 residues. The CDR3 sequence is CASSPTPAGGNSPLHF. CDR3 DNA sequence: TGTGCCAGCAGCCCGACCCCCGCAGGGGGGAATTCACCCCTCCACTTT.

The V and J genes are TRBV4-1 and TRBJ1-6; D unresolved. The CDR3 spans 14 residues. V lost 0 bases and J 9 bases, leaving 9 bases between the germline ends. CDR1 and CDR2 from the germline V gene are MGHRA and YSYEKL. The CDR3: CASSQDTVRSPLHF. The CDR3, as DNA: TGCGCCAGCAGCCAAGATACGGTGCGTTCACCCCTCCACTTT.

The chain recombines TRBV5-1 with TRBJ1-6, with a possible D match to TRBD1 (5 bases). V was trimmed by 3 bases and J by 8 bases, leaving 24 bases between them. Germline assignment: CDR1 SGHRS and CDR2 YFSETQ. The CDR3 consists of 18 residues. Written as DNA, the CDR3 is TGCGCCAGCAGCTCCGACGGGGGGACTCAAAAATTGTATTCACCCCTCCACTTT. Protein sequence: CASSSDGGTQKLYSPLHF.